A single sample gave rise to the 15 T cell receptor beta chains below, sequenced in a study of T cell responses to AZD1222 COVID-19 vaccine. Assay: immunoSEQ multiplex PCR; the TCRdb copy retains only in-frame clones and omits some. This sample has about 79,000 clones; roughly nine tenths occur once, and the top ten carry roughly 7%. This sample comprised peripheral blood, obtained on day 0 of MenACWY control vaccination. The source is an adult in good health.

This clone is a singleton in its sample. This chain joins TRBV19 and TRBJ2-5; 7 nucleotides align to TRBD1. This CDR3 is built from 15 residues. CDR1 is LNHDA, CDR2 SQIVND, per germline (reference sequence). V was clipped by 5 bases and J by 5 bases; unmatched bases: 11. CDR3 nucleotides: TGTGCCAGTAGTTGGGCAGGTACCAGGGGGGAGACCCAGTACTTC. Its translation: CASSWAGTRGETQYF.

The chain uses TRBV30 and TRBJ1-6; TRBD1 agrees at 7 bases. Per germline, CDR1 GTSNPN and CDR2 SVGIG (reference sequence). The CDR3 consists of 15 residues. Trimming took 1 base from V and 4 from J; bases not matched to a gene: 4. The CDR3 region has the DNA TGTGCCTGGAGTGCCGGACAGGCTTATAATTCACCCCTCCACTTT. Translation: CAWSAGQAYNSPLHF.

CDR3 in DNA: TGTGCCAGCAGTCCCAGGACGATAGATACGCAGTATTTT. Its protein product is CASSPRTIDTQYF. The J gene is TRBJ2-3, the V gene TRBV12-3 or TRBV12-4; no clear D gene. This CDR3 is 13 amino acids long. Trimming cost V 5 bases and J 5 bases, with 11 bases left between them.

The chain uses TRBV5-4 and TRBJ2-3, with TRBD2 identical over 10 bases. The CDR3 runs 17 residues. The germline gives CDR1 SGHNT, CDR2 YYREEE (reference sequence). The J segment lost 3 bases and the V segment lost 3 bases, leaving 10 bases of the junction unmatched. The chain's CDR3 is CASSSPNPGLATDTQYF. In DNA form, the CDR3 reads TGTGCCAGCAGCTCGCCAAACCCGGGACTAGCGACAGATACGCAGTATTTT. The variable domain in full, completed from reference TRBV5-4 and TRBJ2-3, reads ETGVTQSPTHLIKTRGQQVTLRCSSQSGHNTVSWYQQALGQGPQFIFQYYREEENGRGNFPPRFSGLQFPNYSSELNVNALELDDSALYLCASSSPNPGLATDTQYFGPGTRLTVL.

The CDR3 bases are TGTGCCAGCAGCCAAGCCCCCGGAGGGGCCCTGGGTGAGCAGTTCTTC. It encodes CASSQAPGGALGEQFF. The chain recombines TRBV3-1 (or the pseudogene TRBV3-2) with TRBJ2-1, with D maybe TRBD2 (6 bases). The CDR3 covers 16 residues. Germline V gene data show CDR1 as LGHDT and CDR2 as YNNKEL (reference sequence). Trimming stripped 1 base from V and 9 bases from J, with 19 bases between.

This chain links TRBV6-2 or TRBV6-3 with TRBJ1-1, with TRBD1 as a possible D gene (6 bases). Germline CDR1 is MNHEY and CDR2 is SVGEGT. The CDR3 spans 14 residues. Trimming took 4 bases from V and 5 from J, leaving 14 bases between them. CDR3 nucleotide sequence: TGTGCCAGCAGTTGGGGTCAGGGGAGGACTGAAGCTTTCTTT. This sequence encodes CASSWGQGRTEAFF.

This clone was seen just once. V usage is TRBV19 and J usage is TRBJ2-4; no definite D call. From germline, CDR1 is LNHDA and CDR2 SQIVND (reference sequence). The CDR3 has 13 residues. V gave up 7 bases and J gave up 5 bases, with 12 bases separating them. CDR3 loop: CASNYRSENIQYF. The CDR3 DNA follows: TGTGCCAGTAATTATAGATCGGAAAACATTCAGTACTTC.

J is TRBJ2-5 and V is TRBV29-1, with 13 bases identical to TRBD2. Germline V gene lookup returns CDR1 SQVTM and CDR2 ANQGSEA. The length of the CDR3 is 14 residues. V trimming: 6 bases; J trimming: 7 bases; junction bases outside the gene matches: 8. CDR3 sequence: CSVAGTSGVGTQYF. In nucleotides, the CDR3 is TGCAGCGTGGCCGGGACTAGCGGGGTCGGGACCCAGTACTTC.

This clone was seen only once. This chain joins TRBV9 and TRBJ2-1, with D hard to call. V was shortened by 3 bases and J by 0 bases, with 13 bases between the two germline ends. This CDR3 contains 16 residues. Germline V gene sequence: CDR1 SGDLS, CDR2 YYNGEE. The CDR3 loop reads CASSAGGGSSYNEQFF. The CDR3 DNA sequence: TGTGCCAGCAGCGCTGGCGGCGGAAGCTCCTACAATGAGCAGTTCTTC.

The chain links TRBV19 to TRBJ1-1; D not resolved. The germline CDR1 and CDR2 sequences are LNHDA and SQIVND (reference sequence). V was trimmed by 5 bases and J by 0 bases, leaving 13 bases between them. This CDR3 is built from 15 residues. Here the CDR3 reads CASSFRRAVNTEAFF. As DNA, the CDR3 is TGTGCCAGTAGTTTTAGGAGGGCAGTGAACACTGAAGCTTTCTTT.

The rearrangement uses TRBV7-2 and TRBJ2-3; no clear D gene. The germline V gene encodes CDR1 SGHTA and CDR2 FQGNSA. Trimming stripped 5 bases from V and 6 bases from J, with 15 bases between. The CDR3 length is 14 residues. CDR3 residues: CASSPVPPGDTQYF. The CDR3 DNA is TGTGCCAGCAGCCCCGTCCCCCCCGGCGATACGCAGTATTTT.

A single count supports this clone. The V gene is TRBV7-2, the J gene TRBJ1-1; D may be TRBD1 (5 bases). Germline V gives CDR1 SGHTA, CDR2 FQGNSA. V was trimmed by 0 bases and J by 5 bases, leaving 13 bases between them. This CDR3 spans 15 amino acids. The CDR3, as DNA: TGTGCCAGCAGCTTAGCGCCCGCAGCAGGGACTGAAGCTTTCTTT. Its protein product is CASSLAPAAGTEAFF.

The V and J genes are TRBV19 and TRBJ2-2; no clear D. V was clipped by 7 bases and J by 0 bases, with 15 bases between them. Germline V gene data show CDR1 as LNHDA and CDR2 as SQIVND (reference sequence). The CDR3 sequence is 16 residues long. CDR3 sequence: CASTYLGKPNTGELFF. The CDR3 DNA is TGTGCCAGTACTTATTTGGGCAAACCGAACACCGGGGAGCTGTTTTTT.

The table lists this clone with a count of one. The J gene is TRBJ1-1, the V gene TRBV9; TRBD1 aligns across 8 bases. The trim removed 2 bases at V and 1 base at J, leaving 4 bases unmatched. The length of the CDR3 is 15 residues. Germline V gene lookup returns CDR1 SGDLS and CDR2 YYNGEE. The CDR3 reads CASSVQGAANTEAFF. The CDR3 DNA follows: TGTGCCAGCAGCGTGCAGGGGGCCGCGAACACTGAAGCTTTCTTT. Looking up the rest from reference TRBV9 and TRBJ1-1 gives the full variable domain: DSGVTQTPKHLITATGQRVTLRCSPRSGDLSVYWYQQSLDQGLQFLIQYYNGEERAKGNILERFSAQQFPDLHSELNLSSLELGDSALYFCASSVQGAANTEAFFGQGTRLTVV.

The chain is built from TRBV7-2 and TRBJ2-7; D gene uncertain. With 1 base removed from V and 5 bases from J, the gap between germline ends came to 12 bases. The CDR3 totals 14 residues. CDR1 is SGHTA, CDR2 FQGNSA, per germline. DNA for the CDR3: TGTGCCAGCAGCTTAGGTCCAGGCCCTAACGAGCAGTACTTC. It codes for CASSLGPGPNEQYF.